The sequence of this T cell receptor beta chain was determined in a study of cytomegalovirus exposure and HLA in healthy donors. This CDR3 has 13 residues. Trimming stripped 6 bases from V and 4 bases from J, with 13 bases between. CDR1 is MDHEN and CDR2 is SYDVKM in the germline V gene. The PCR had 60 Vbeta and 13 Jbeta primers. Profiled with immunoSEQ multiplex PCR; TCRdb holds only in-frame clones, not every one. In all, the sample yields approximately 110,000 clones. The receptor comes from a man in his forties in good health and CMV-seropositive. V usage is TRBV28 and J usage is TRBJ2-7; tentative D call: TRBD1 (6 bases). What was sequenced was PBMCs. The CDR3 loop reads CASSSIGQYEQYF. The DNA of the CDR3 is TGTGCCAGCAGCAGTATCGGACAGTACGAGCAGTACTTC.